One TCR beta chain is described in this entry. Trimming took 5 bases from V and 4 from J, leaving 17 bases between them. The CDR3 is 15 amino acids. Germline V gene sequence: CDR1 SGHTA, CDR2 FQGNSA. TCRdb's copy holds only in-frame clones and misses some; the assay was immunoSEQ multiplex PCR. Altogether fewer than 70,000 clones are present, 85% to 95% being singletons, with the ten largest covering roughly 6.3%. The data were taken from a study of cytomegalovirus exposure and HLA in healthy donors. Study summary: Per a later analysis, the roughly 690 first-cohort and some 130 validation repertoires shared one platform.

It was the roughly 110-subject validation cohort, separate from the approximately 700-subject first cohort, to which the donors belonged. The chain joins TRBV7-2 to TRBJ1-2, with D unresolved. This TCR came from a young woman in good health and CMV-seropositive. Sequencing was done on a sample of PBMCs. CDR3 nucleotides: TGTGCCAGCAGCGCTCACACCCTTGAATCCTATGGCTACACCTTC. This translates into CASSAHTLESYGYTF.